This T cell receptor beta chain was identified in a study of T cell responses to AZD1222 COVID-19 vaccine. General observations from the study: Females made up more of the donors, who were largely white British, and clonal diversity may have come out too low.

Regarding this clone: Its target is not known.

V shed 8 bases and J shed 0 bases, with 5 bases lying between them. CDR1 is LNHNV, CDR2 YYDKDF, per germline (reference sequence). This CDR3 contains 12 residues. Method: immunoSEQ multiplex PCR; TCRdb's copy keeps in-frame clones and lacks some. This table holds approximately 150,000 clones, under 95% found once. This rearrangement joins TRBV15 to TRBJ2-4; D unresolved. This TCR derives from an adult who received the AZD1222 COVID-19 vaccine. Specimen: peripheral blood, collected 28 days after the second AZD1222 dose. Here the CDR3 reads CATRGAKNIQYF. CDR3 DNA sequence: TGTGCCACCCGAGGAGCCAAAAACATTCAGTACTTC.